The present TCR beta chain was sequenced within a study of cytomegalovirus exposure and HLA in healthy donors. Germline loops: CDR1 SGHAT, CDR2 FQNNGV. Trimming cost V 6 bases and J 5 bases, with 8 bases left between them. The CDR3 is made up of 12 amino acids. Study-level results: Across donors, most TCRs were seen rarely, yet some public ones were widespread. Because they were indistinguishable, some V segments, including TRBV6-2 and TRBV6-3, were excluded.

About this clone: Antigen: not known.

PCR involved 60 Vbeta and 13 Jbeta primers. In the study's own analysis: Among the unique TCR beta chains that a later analysis counted, about 85 million in all, some 10 million were shared. Some clones are missing from TCRdb's copy, which holds only in-frame ones; the method was immunoSEQ multiplex PCR. V, J and clone size are taken as reported in that table, and D and trimming were inferred from the DNA itself. The profile covers 100,000 to 150,000 clones, with about 85% appearing a single time and around 4% taken by the ten largest. Specimen: PBMCs. The chain links TRBV11-2 to TRBJ2-1; maybe TRBD2 (6 bases). This TCR derives from a man between 18 and 35 years old in good health and CMV-seropositive. CDR3 residues: CASRLAHNEQFF. In nucleotides, the CDR3 is TGTGCCAGCAGACTAGCACACAATGAGCAGTTCTTC.